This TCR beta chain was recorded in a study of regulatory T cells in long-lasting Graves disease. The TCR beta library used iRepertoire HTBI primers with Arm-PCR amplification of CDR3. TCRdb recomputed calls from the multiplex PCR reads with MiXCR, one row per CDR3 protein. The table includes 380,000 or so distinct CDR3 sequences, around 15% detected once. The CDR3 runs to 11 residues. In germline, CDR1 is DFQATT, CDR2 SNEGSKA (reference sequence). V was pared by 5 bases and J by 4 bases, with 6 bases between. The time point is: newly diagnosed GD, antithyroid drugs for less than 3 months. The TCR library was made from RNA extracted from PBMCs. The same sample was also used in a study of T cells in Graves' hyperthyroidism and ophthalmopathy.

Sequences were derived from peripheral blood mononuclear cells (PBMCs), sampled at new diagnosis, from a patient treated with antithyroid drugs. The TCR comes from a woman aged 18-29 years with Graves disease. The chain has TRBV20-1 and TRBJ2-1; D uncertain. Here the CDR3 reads CSADFYNEQFF. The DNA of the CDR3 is TGCAGTGCTGACTTTTACAATGAGCAGTTCTTC.